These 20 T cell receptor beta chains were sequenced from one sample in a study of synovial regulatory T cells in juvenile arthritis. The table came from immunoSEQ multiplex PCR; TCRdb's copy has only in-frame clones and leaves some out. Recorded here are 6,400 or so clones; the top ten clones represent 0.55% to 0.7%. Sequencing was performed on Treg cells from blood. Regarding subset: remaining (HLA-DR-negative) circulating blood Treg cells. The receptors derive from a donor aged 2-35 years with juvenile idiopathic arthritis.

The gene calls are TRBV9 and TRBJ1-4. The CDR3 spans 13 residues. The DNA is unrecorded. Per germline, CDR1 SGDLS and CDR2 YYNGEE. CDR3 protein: CASSVGVGEKLFF.

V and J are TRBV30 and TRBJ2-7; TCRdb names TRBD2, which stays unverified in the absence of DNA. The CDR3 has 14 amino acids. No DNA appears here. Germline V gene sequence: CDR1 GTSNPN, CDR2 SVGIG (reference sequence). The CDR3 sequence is CAWSVGSSYYEQYF.

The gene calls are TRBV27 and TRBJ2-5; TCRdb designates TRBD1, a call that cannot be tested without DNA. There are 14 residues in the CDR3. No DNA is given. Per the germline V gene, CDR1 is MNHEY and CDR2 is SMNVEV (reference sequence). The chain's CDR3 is CASRPQAGWETQYF.

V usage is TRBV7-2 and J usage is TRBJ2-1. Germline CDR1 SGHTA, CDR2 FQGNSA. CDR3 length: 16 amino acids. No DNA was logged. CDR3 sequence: CASSSVQGLSYNEQFF.

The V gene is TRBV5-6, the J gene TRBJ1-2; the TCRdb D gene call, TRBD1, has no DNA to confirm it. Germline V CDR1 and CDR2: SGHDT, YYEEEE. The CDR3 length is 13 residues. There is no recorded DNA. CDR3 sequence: CASSLYAGKGYTF.

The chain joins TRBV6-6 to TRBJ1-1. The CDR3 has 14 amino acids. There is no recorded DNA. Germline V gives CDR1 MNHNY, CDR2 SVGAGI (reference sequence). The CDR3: CASSTRRLRTEAFF.

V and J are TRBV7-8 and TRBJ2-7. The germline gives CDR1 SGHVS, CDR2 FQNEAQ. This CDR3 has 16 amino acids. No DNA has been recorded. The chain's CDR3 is CASSLERGDSAYEQYF.

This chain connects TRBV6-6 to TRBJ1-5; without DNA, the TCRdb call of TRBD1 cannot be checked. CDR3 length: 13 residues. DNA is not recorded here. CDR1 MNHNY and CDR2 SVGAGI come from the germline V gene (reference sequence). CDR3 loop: CASRRGPDQPQHF.

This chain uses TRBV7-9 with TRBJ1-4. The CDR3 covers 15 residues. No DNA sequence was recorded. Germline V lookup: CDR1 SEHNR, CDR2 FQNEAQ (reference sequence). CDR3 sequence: CASSRTSGANEKLFF.

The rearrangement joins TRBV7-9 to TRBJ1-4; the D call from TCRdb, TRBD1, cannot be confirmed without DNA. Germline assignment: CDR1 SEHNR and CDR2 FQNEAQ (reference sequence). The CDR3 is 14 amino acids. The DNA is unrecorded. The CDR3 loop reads CASSLGQGNEKLFF.

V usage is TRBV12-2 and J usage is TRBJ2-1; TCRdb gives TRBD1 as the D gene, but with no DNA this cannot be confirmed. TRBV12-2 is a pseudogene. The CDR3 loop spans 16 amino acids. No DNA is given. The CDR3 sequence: CASRSSGTGSYNEQFF.

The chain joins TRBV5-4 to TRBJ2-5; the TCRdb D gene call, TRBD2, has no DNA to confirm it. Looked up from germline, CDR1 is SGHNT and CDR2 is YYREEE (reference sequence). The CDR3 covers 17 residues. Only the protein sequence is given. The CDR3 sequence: CASSPGLAGAPGETQYF.

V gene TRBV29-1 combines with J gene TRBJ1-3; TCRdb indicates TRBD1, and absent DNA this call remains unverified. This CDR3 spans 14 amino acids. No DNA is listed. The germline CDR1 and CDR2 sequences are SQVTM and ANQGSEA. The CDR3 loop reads CSVVKGLSGNTIYF.

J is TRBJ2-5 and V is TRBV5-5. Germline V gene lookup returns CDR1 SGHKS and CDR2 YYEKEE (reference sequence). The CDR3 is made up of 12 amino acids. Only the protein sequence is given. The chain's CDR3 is CASSLAWETQYF.

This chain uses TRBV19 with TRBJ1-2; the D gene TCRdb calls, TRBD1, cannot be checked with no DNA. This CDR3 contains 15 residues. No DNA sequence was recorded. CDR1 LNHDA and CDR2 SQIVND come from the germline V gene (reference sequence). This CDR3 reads CASRKGQASNYGYTF.

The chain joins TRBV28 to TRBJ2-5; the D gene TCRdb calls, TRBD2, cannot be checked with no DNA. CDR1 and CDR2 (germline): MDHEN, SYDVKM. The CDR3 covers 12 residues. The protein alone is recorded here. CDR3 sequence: CASSFSSETQYF.

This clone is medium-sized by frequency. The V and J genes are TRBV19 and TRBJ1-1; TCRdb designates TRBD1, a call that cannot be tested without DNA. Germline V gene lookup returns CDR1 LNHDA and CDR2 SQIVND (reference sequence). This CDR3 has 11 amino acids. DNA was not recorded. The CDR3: CASSLDSSTFF. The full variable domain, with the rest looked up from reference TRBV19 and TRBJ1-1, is DGGITQSPKYLFRKEGQNVTLSCEQNLNHDAMYWYRQDPGQGLRLIYYSQIVNDFQKGDIAEGYSVSREKKESFPLTVTSAQKNPTAFYLCASSLDSSTFFGQGTRLTVV.

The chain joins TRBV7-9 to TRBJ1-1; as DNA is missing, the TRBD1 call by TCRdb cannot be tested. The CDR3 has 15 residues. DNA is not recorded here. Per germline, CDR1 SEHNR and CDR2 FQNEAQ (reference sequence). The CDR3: CASSLAGTVNTEAFF.

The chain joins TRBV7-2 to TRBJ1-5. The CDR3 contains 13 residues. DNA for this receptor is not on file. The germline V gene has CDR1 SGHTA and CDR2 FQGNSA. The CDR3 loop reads CASSLRKNQPQHF.

This chain's CDR3 is CASSELTGGNTDTQYF. The genes are TRBV6-1 and TRBJ2-3; the TRBD1 assignment by TCRdb is unverifiable without DNA. The CDR3 contains 16 residues. No DNA sequence was recorded. CDR1 and CDR2 from the germline V gene are MNHNS and SASEGT.